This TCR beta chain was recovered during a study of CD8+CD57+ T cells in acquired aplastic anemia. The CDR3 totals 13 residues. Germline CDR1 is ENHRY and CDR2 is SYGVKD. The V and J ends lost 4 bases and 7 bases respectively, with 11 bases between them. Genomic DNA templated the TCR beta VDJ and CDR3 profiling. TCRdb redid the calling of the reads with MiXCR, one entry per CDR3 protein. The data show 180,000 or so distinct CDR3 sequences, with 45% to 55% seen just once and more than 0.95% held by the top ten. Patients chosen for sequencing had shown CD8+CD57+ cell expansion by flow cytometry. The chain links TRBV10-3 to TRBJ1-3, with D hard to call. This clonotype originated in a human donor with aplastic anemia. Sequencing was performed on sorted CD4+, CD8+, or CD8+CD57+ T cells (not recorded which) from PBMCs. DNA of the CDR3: TGTGCCATCAGTGGCGGGGATCCGAACACCATATATTTT. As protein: CAISGGDPNTIYF.